The 13 T cell receptor beta chains reported below all come from one sample, sequenced in a study of CD8 T cells in Susac syndrome. Reverse transcription of about 0.45 to 1 ug RNA was performed with random hexamers. TCRdb reanalysed the immunoSEQ multiplex PCR reads using MiXCR and keeps one entry per CDR3 protein. The sample carries fewer than 90,000 distinct CDR3 sequences, 90% to 95% recorded once. The sequenced material came from CD8+ T cells from PBMCs. These receptors originate from a human donor with Susac syndrome.

The genes are TRBV27 and TRBJ1-2; 9 bases are a match to TRBD1. The CDR3 loop spans 15 amino acids. CDR1 is MNHEY, CDR2 SMNVEV, per germline (reference sequence). Trimming removed 2 bases from V and 6 bases from J; junction bases left unmatched: 7. The CDR3 here is CASSLTRTGVNGYTF. CDR3 DNA: TGTGCCAGCAGTTTAACAAGGACAGGGGTTAATGGCTACACCTTC.

The rearrangement uses TRBV28 and TRBJ2-5, with a possible D match to TRBD1 (7 bases). From germline, CDR1 is MDHEN and CDR2 SYDVKM. There are 18 residues in the CDR3. Trimming cost V 5 bases and J 0 bases, with 22 bases left between them. The CDR3: CASSPRRPRGEYQETQYF. For the CDR3, the DNA is TGTGCCAGCAGTCCCCGGAGACCCAGGGGGGAGTACCAAGAGACCCAGTACTTC.

V gene TRBV12-3 or TRBV12-4 combines with J gene TRBJ1-5, with 8 bases lining up with TRBD1. V shed 4 bases, J shed 2 bases, and the junction held 1 base outside the gene matches. The CDR3 sequence is 14 residues long. The CDR3 DNA reads TGTGCCAGCAGTTGGGGACAGGGCAATCAGCCCCAGCATTTT. This gives the protein CASSWGQGNQPQHF.

The chain links TRBV5-6 to TRBJ2-7, with TRBD1 matching 12 bases. Trimming at V came to 1 base and at J to 3 bases, leaving 8 bases not matched to a gene. This CDR3 has 17 residues. CDR1 and CDR2 (germline): SGHDT, YYEEEE. The CDR3 loop reads CASSLMGGTGGFYEQYF. The CDR3 coding sequence is TGTGCCAGCAGCTTGATGGGCGGGACAGGGGGCTTCTACGAGCAGTACTTC.

The V and J genes are TRBV6-5 and TRBJ2-3; D not certain. This CDR3 has 13 amino acids. The germline CDR1 and CDR2 sequences are MNHEY and SVGAGI. The V end lost 7 bases, the J end lost 4 bases, and 12 bases lay between the germline ends. CDR3 region: CASKQPGSDTQYF. The DNA for the CDR3 is TGTGCCAGCAAACAACCAGGATCAGATACGCAGTATTTT.

This clonotype was counted a single time. This chain uses TRBV24-1 with TRBJ2-1, with D maybe TRBD1 (7 bases). Trimming pared 1 base from V and 0 bases from J, leaving 9 bases between. The CDR3 runs to 16 residues. Germline V CDR1 and CDR2: KGHDR, SFDVKD. The CDR3 reads CATSDFQGGSYNEQFF. In nucleotides, the CDR3 is TGTGCCACCAGTGATTTCCAGGGGGGCTCCTACAATGAGCAGTTCTTC.

CDR3 region: CASRTGERPEAFF. DNA for the CDR3: TGTGCCAGCAGAACAGGGGAGAGGCCTGAAGCTTTCTTT. V usage is TRBV2 and J usage is TRBJ1-1, with 7 nucleotides matching TRBD1. The V and J ends lost 6 bases and 6 bases, in that order; junction bases with no gene match: 7. CDR3 size: 13 residues. CDR1 is SNHLY, CDR2 FYNNEI, per germline.

The J gene is TRBJ1-1, the V gene TRBV6-2 or TRBV6-3; 8 nucleotides line up with TRBD1. CDR1 is MNHEY and CDR2 is SVGEGT in the germline V gene. The CDR3 runs 16 residues. The ends lost 5 bases at V and 1 base at J; junction bases unmatched: 9. This CDR3 is CASSPGGGNQNTEAFF. CDR3 nucleotides: TGTGCCAGCAGTCCAGGGGGCGGAAATCAGAACACTGAAGCTTTCTTT.

This clonotype was detected only a few times. V and J are TRBV6-5 and TRBJ1-6; D is perhaps TRBD1 (5 bases). The CDR3 length is 13 residues. The germline CDR1 and CDR2 sequences are MNHEY and SVGAGI. V dropped 2 bases and J dropped 10 bases, with 9 bases sitting between them. In DNA, the CDR3 is TGTGCCAGCAGTTACGACAAGGGGTCACCCCTCCACTTT. It translates to CASSYDKGSPLHF.

The chain couples TRBV2 to TRBJ2-6, with a possible D match to TRBD1 (5 bases). Germline loops: CDR1 SNHLY, CDR2 FYNNEI. V was trimmed by 9 bases and J by 3 bases, leaving 15 bases between them. The length of the CDR3 is 15 residues. The CDR3 DNA follows: TGTGCCAGGAGCTCAGGGTCTTTTGGGGCCAACGTCCTGACTTTC. Its protein product is CARSSGSFGANVLTF.

This chain uses TRBV5-6 with TRBJ1-1; D ambiguous. The ends were cut back, 0 bases at V and 6 bases at J, with 9 bases in the middle. Germline CDR1 and CDR2: SGHDT and YYEEEE. The CDR3 is made up of 13 amino acids. The CDR3 bases are TGTGCCAGCAGCTTGGCGGGAGGCGCTGAAGCTTTCTTT. Its protein is CASSLAGGAEAFF.

The chain couples TRBV6-6 to TRBJ1-1, with D possibly TRBD1 on 5 matching bases. The CDR3 spans 12 residues. In germline, CDR1 is MNHNY, CDR2 SVGAGI (reference sequence). The V and J ends lost 6 bases and 5 bases respectively, with 10 bases between them. The CDR3 is CASSLTETEAFF. CDR3 DNA: TGTGCCAGCAGCCTGACAGAAACTGAAGCTTTCTTT.

The rearrangement joins TRBV28 to TRBJ2-5, with TRBD1 matching over 7 bases. CDR1 is MDHEN, CDR2 SYDVKM, per germline. The CDR3 extends over 14 amino acids. J lost 2 bases, V lost 6 bases, and 6 bases had no gene match. The CDR3 region has the DNA TGTGCCAGCAGGCCCGGGACAGTTCAAGAGACCCAGTACTTC. Protein sequence: CASRPGTVQETQYF.